This T cell receptor beta chain was documented in a study of T cell changes during pregnancy in multiple sclerosis (dated by TCRdb to 2018 to 2020). For context, the study as a whole: The study looked at changes in the T cell repertoire across pregnancy in women with multiple sclerosis.

Regarding this clone: This clone's antigen is unknown. Nothing much larger sits one base from this clone, and base qualities are not available.

Library creation used the immunoSEQ multiplex PCR assay. The source is immuneACCESS, and TCRdb retained only in-frame sequences with V and J called. Part of the clones is not carried over; for the studies checked, unresolved V genes explain less than half of this, and the remainder is unexplained. This sample has 93,000 or so clones in its table, and almost 95% of those were observed once. The top ten hold 0.75% to 0.95% of the sample. Trimming removed 7 bases from V and 5 bases from J; the gene matches leave 4 bases unexplained. The germline V gene gives CDR1 as SGHRS and CDR2 as YFSETQ. Measured from the cysteine to the phenylalanine, the CDR3 is 12 residues long. Of the read, only the CDR3 DNA is kept; its 36 bases are in frame from base 1.

This receptor was taken from a female donor with multiple sclerosis, enrolled in a pregnancy study. The chain was built from TRBV5-1 and TRBJ2-5; 8 nucleotides in the junction match TRBD1. The material was peripheral blood, obtained after pregnancy. The nucleotide sequence reads TGCGCCAGCTCGACAGGGGTGGAGACCCAGTACTTC. Translated, this gives CASSTGVETQYF.